These 14 T cell receptor beta chains came from one sample sequenced in a study of cytomegalovirus exposure and HLA in healthy donors. The PCR made use of 60 Vbeta and 13 Jbeta primers. Sequencing used immunoSEQ multiplex PCR; TCRdb keeps in-frame clones, though not all of them. The sample records about 160,000 clones, 65% to 85% being singletons. Sequencing input: PBMCs. The receptors come from a man in his forties or fifties in good health and CMV-seropositive.

In its sample, this clone was seen once. As DNA, the CDR3 is TGTGCCAGCAGCGATCCCAGGGGGCGCGTTTCAGATACGCAGTATTTT. It translates to CASSDPRGRVSDTQYF. The chain uses TRBV7-9 and TRBJ2-3, with 8 positions matching TRBD1. Germline V lookup: CDR1 SEHNR, CDR2 FQNEAQ (reference sequence). Unmatched junction bases numbered 11, after V lost 5 bases and J lost 4 bases. The CDR3 runs 16 residues.

This clone was counted between two and nine times. The chain is built from TRBV5-1 and TRBJ1-1, with 10 bases that match TRBD1. The CDR3 is made up of 15 amino acids. Germline V gene data show CDR1 as SGHRS and CDR2 as YFSETQ. V trimming: 3 bases; J trimming: 5 bases; junction bases outside the gene matches: 7. CDR3 DNA sequence: TGCGCCAGCAGCTCGAGTTGGACAGGGGGAACTGAAGCTTTCTTT. The encoded protein is CASSSSWTGGTEAFF. Full variable domain (rest looked up from reference TRBV5-1 and TRBJ1-1): KAGVTQTPRYLIKTRGQQVTLSCSPISGHRSVSWYQQTPGQGLQFLFEYFSETQRNKGNFPGRFSGRQFSNSRSEMNVSTLELGDSALYLCASSSSWTGGTEAFFGQGTRLTVV.

CDR3 sequence reads: CASSLAGDGELFF. Here the CDR3 DNA reads TGTGCCAGCAGCTTGGCCGGGGACGGGGAGCTGTTTTTT. This chain uses TRBV5-4 with TRBJ2-2; D may be TRBD2 (5 bases). The V end lost 0 bases, the J end lost 7 bases, and 7 bases lay between the germline ends. Germline-derived CDR1 and CDR2 are SGHNT and YYREEE (reference sequence). The CDR3 has 13 residues. The full variable domain, rest sourced from reference TRBV5-4 and TRBJ2-2, is ETGVTQSPTHLIKTRGQQVTLRCSSQSGHNTVSWYQQALGQGPQFIFQYYREEENGRGNFPPRFSGLQFPNYSSELNVNALELDDSALYLCASSLAGDGELFFGEGSRLTVL.

This clone came up a few times. The J gene is TRBJ2-7, the V gene TRBV5-4, with 7 nucleotides matching TRBD2. The CDR3 has 15 amino acids. Germline V gene data show CDR1 as SGHNT and CDR2 as YYREEE (reference sequence). V was clipped by 1 base and J by 3 bases; unmatched bases: 7. This chain's CDR3 is CASSLKREAGYEQYF. The CDR3 nucleotides read TGTGCCAGCAGCTTGAAACGGGAGGCGGGCTACGAGCAGTACTTC.

The rearrangement joins TRBV19 to TRBJ1-5, with TRBD1 as a possible D gene (5 bases). Germline lookup yields CDR1 LNHDA and CDR2 SQIVND (reference sequence). The V end lost 5 bases, the J end lost 7 bases, and 15 bases lay between the germline ends. This CDR3 is built from 14 residues. This CDR3 reads CASSEARGGQPQHF. CDR3 sequence (DNA): TGTGCCAGTAGTGAGGCAAGGGGAGGCCAGCCCCAGCATTTT.

Comments on this clone: The junction does not match germline at one end; this may be a read error. V is TRBV7-7 and J is TRBJ2-1, with 7 bases that match TRBD1. This CDR3 is built from 14 residues. Germline values: CDR1 SSHAT, CDR2 FNYEAQ (reference sequence). CDR3 residues: CASSAGGLYNEQFF. CDR3 DNA sequence: TGTGCTAGCAGTGCAGGGGGTCTCTACAATGAGCAGTTCTTC.

V and J are TRBV7-9 and TRBJ1-1; 8 bases match TRBD1. This CDR3 region has 15 residues. Trimming took 3 bases from V and 1 from J; bases not matched to a gene: 4. The germline V gene has CDR1 SEHNR and CDR2 FQNEAQ (reference sequence). The CDR3: CASSFRTGPNTEAFF. The CDR3 DNA follows: TGTGCCAGCAGCTTTCGGACAGGGCCGAACACTGAAGCTTTCTTT.

The chain joins TRBV27 to TRBJ1-5; D is unclear. CDR3 size: 14 residues. CDR1 is MNHEY, CDR2 SMNVEV, per germline (reference sequence). Trimming stripped 0 bases from V and 1 base from J, with 4 bases between. CDR3 coding DNA: TGTGCCAGCAGTTTATCTGGCAGCAATCAGCCCCAGCATTTT. It codes for CASSLSGSNQPQHF.

The chain links TRBV15 to TRBJ2-3, with 7 bases lining up with TRBD1. In germline, CDR1 is LNHNV, CDR2 YYDKDF (reference sequence). The trim removed 0 bases at V and 2 bases at J, leaving 5 bases unmatched. The CDR3 runs 16 residues. The CDR3 DNA follows: TGTGCCACCAGCAGAGAACAGGGGACACCCACAGATACGCAGTATTTT. This translates into CATSREQGTPTDTQYF.

The chain joins TRBV4-3 to TRBJ1-1, with D unclear. V dropped 4 bases and J dropped 6 bases, with 12 bases sitting between them. The CDR3 has 13 residues. The germline CDR1 and CDR2 sequences are LGHNA and YSLEER. CDR3 in amino acids: CASSRVVLAEAFF. In DNA form, the CDR3 reads TGCGCCAGCAGCCGCGTCGTTCTCGCTGAAGCTTTCTTT.

The J gene is TRBJ2-1, the V gene TRBV12-5; no firm D call. Trimming removed 6 bases at V and 0 bases at J, with 9 bases between. CDR1 is LGHNT, CDR2 FRNRAP, per germline. The CDR3 length is 14 residues. Here the CDR3 reads CASGHGSSYNEQFF. CDR3 bases: TGTGCTAGTGGCCATGGTAGCTCCTACAATGAGCAGTTCTTC. Full variable domain (rest looked up from reference TRBV12-5 and TRBJ2-1): DARVTQTPRHKVTEMGQEVTMRCQPILGHNTVFWYRQTMMQGLELLAYFRNRAPLDDSGMPKDRFSAEMPDATLATLKIQPSEPRDSAVYFCASGHGSSYNEQFFGPGTRLTVL.

On this clone: Other DNA sequences within the sample encode an identical CDR3. The chain employs TRBV6-5 and TRBJ2-6, with a tentative D call TRBD1 (6 bases). V dropped 0 bases and J dropped 4 bases, with 7 bases sitting between them. CDR1 MNHEY and CDR2 SVGAGI come from the germline V gene. The CDR3 totals 15 residues. The CDR3 is CASSYSGTGANVLTF. CDR3 bases: TGTGCCAGCAGTTACTCCGGGACAGGGGCCAACGTCCTGACTTTC.

The chain uses TRBV7-8 and TRBJ1-4, with 7 bases aligning to TRBD1. The CDR3 sequence is 15 residues long. Trimming took 5 bases from V and 1 from J; bases not matched to a gene: 4. Germline CDR1 SGHVS, CDR2 FQNEAQ. The CDR3 DNA follows: TGTGCCAGCAGCACCCGGGACAGAACTAATGAAAAACTGTTTTTT. Translating gives CASSTRDRTNEKLFF. Supplemented by reference TRBV7-8 and TRBJ1-4, the full variable domain reads GAGVSQSPRYKVAKRGQDVALRCDPISGHVSLFWYQQALGQGPEFLTYFQNEAQLDKSGLPSDRFFAERPEGSVSTLKIQRTQQEDSAVYLCASSTRDRTNEKLFFGSGTQLSVL.

This rearrangement joins TRBV4-3 to TRBJ1-2; D is unresolved. In germline, CDR1 is LGHNA, CDR2 YSLEER. The CDR3 is 15 residues long. Trimming stripped 0 bases from V and 1 base from J, with 9 bases between. Here the CDR3 reads CASSQDDSINYGYTF. CDR3 nucleotide sequence: TGCGCCAGCAGCCAAGACGATAGTATTAACTATGGCTACACCTTC.